This T cell receptor (beta chain) was retrieved from a study of T cell responses to AZD1222 COVID-19 vaccine. Libraries were prepared by immunoSEQ multiplex PCR; TCRdb keeps only in-frame clonotypes and omits some of them. Here the sample spans roughly 50,000 clones, about 91% being singletons. Study observations and caveats: Close to half of all spike-specific TCRs reportedly target regions of the variants that are unmutated. Repertoire collection took place solely once the T cell response had peaked. Just 6 or 7 people given AZD1222 tested seropositive at baseline. Rises in breadth and depth of Spike-specific TCRs came after two AZD1222 doses.

This CDR3 is 13 amino acids long. From germline, CDR1 is LNHNV and CDR2 YYDKDF (reference sequence). With 0 bases removed from V and 2 bases from J, the gap between germline ends came to 4 bases. This clone was counted between two and nine times. What it binds is unknown. The chain is built from TRBV15 and TRBJ1-2, with D uncertain. The material was peripheral blood, obtained 28 days after the second AZD1222 dose. The origin of this receptor is an adult who received the AZD1222 COVID-19 vaccine. The CDR3 bases are TGTGCCACCAGCAGAGAACAGAACTATGGCTACACCTTC. Amino acid sequence: CATSREQNYGYTF.